This T cell receptor beta chain was recorded in a study of blood T cell repertoires in COVID-19. The CDR3 spans 12 residues. Per germline, CDR1 LGHDT and CDR2 YNNKEL (reference sequence). V gave up 0 bases and J gave up 10 bases, with 9 bases separating them. Sequenced by immunoSEQ multiplex PCR; TCRdb stores in-frame clones only, minus some. The profile shows over 120,000 clones, about three quarters of them singletons. Sequenced input: PBMCs or T cells enriched from blood (not recorded which). This sequence joins TRBV3-1 (or the pseudogene TRBV3-2) and TRBJ1-1, with a weak D call TRBD1 (5 bases). This TCR was sampled from a woman aged 50 to 60 who had recovered from COVID-19. The chain's CDR3 is CASSQEGRGAFF. CDR3 sequence (DNA): TGTGCCAGCAGCCAAGAGGGGCGAGGAGCTTTCTTT.